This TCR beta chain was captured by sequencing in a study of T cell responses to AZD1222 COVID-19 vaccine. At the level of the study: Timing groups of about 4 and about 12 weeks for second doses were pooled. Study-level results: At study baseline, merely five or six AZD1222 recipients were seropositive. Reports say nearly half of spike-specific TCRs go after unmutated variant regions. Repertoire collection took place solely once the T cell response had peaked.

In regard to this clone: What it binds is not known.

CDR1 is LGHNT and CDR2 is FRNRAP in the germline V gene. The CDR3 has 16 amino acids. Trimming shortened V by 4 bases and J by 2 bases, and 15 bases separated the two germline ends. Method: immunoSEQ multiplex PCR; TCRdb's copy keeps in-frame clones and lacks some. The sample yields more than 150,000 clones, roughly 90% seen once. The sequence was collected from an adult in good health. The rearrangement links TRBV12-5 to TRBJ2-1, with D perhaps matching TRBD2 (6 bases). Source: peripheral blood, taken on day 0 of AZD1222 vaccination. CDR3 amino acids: CASGWERAQTYNEQFF. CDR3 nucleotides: TGTGCTAGTGGTTGGGAGCGGGCTCAAACCTACAATGAGCAGTTCTTC.